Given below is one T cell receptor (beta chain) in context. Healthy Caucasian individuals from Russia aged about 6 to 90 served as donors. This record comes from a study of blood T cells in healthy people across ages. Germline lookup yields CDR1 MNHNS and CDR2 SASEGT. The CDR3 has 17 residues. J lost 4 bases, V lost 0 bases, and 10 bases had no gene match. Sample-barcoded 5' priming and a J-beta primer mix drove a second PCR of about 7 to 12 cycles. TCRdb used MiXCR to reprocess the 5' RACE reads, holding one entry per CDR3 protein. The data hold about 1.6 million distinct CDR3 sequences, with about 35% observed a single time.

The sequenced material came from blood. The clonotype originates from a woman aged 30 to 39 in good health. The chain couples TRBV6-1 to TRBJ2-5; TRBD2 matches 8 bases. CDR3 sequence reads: CASSEAGPAGEAETQYF. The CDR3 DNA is TGTGCCAGCAGTGAAGCGGGGCCAGCGGGAGAGGCAGAGACCCAGTACTTC.